This T cell receptor (beta chain) was identified in a study of CD8 T cells in Susac syndrome. cDNA came from about 0.46 to 1 ug RNA primed by random hexamers. TCRdb re-called the immunoSEQ multiplex PCR reads with MiXCR, one entry per CDR3 protein. Of 150,000 to 200,000 distinct CDR3 sequences in the sample, approximately 94% were seen once. The authors sequenced TCR beta from blood CD8+ and CD4+ T cells. TEMRA cells were FACS-enriched, and CD8+ and CD4+ T cells were isolated negatively. Germline CDR1 is SGDLS and CDR2 is YYNGEE. This CDR3 comprises 14 residues. V was shortened by 0 bases and J by 7 bases, with 8 bases between the two germline ends.

This receptor was obtained from a human donor with multiple sclerosis. V is TRBV9 and J is TRBJ1-6; no definite D call. Source material: CD4+ T cells from PBMCs. The CDR3 sequence is CASSVGVLNSPLHF. DNA for the CDR3: TGTGCCAGCAGCGTAGGGGTGCTGAATTCACCCCTCCACTTT.